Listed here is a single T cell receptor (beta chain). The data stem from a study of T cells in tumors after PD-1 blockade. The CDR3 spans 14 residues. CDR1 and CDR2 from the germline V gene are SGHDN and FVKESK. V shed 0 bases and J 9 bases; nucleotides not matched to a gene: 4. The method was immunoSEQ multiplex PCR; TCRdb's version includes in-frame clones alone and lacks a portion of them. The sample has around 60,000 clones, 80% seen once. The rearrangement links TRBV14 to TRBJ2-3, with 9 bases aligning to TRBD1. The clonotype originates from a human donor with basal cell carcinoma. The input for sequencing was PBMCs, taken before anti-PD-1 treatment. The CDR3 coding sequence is TGTGCCAGCAGCCAAGATCGAGGACAGGGGACGCAGTATTTT. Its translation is CASSQDRGQGTQYF.